A selection of T cell receptor beta chains follows, all from one sample in a study of vaccination and CD4 T cells after COVID-19. No antigen has been assigned to these receptors. TCRdb re-derived calls from the PCR reads in MiXCR, one entry per CDR3 protein. This repertoire shows about 8,800 distinct CDR3 sequences, almost 50% found once; its top ten account for more than 6%. Material for sequencing was CD4+ T cells from blood, cultured in vitro. All receptors derive from a human donor who had recovered from COVID-19. The CDR3 runs from the conserved cysteine through the conserved F or W. The D gene is left open where the match is weak. The listing skips clone size in some rows; elsewhere it reads once, few, many or a size class.

j_call: TRBJ1-1; clone_size: -; v_call: TRBV7-9; d_call: -; cdr3_length: 13; cdr3_aa: CASSIEANTEAFF; cdr3_nt: TGTGCCAGCAGTATCGAGGCAAACACTGAAGCTTTCTTT
j_call: TRBJ2-7; clone_size: -; v_call: TRBV24-1; d_call: -; cdr3_length: 11; cdr3_aa: CATGQGGEQYF; cdr3_nt: TGTGCCACTGGTCAGGGAGGCGAGCAGTACTTC
j_call: TRBJ1-4; clone_size: -; v_call: TRBV25-1; d_call: -; cdr3_length: 16; cdr3_aa: CASSDQIRVLPEKLFF; cdr3_nt: TGTGCCAGCAGTGACCAAATTAGGGTTCTTCCTGAAAAACTGTTTTTT
j_call: TRBJ2-7; clone_size: once; v_call: TRBV12-3/TRBV12-4; d_call: TRBD2; cdr3_length: 17; cdr3_aa: CASSSGGSGTRAYEQYF; cdr3_nt: TGTGCCAGCAGTTCGGGGGGATCCGGGACTAGAGCCTACGAGCAGTACTTC
j_call: TRBJ2-3; clone_size: -; v_call: TRBV7-2; d_call: TRBD2; cdr3_length: 16; cdr3_aa: CASSLSPSGGTPTQYF; cdr3_nt: TGTGCCAGCAGCTTAAGCCCTAGCGGGGGGACCCCTACGCAGTATTTT
j_call: TRBJ2-1; clone_size: -; v_call: TRBV20-1; d_call: TRBD1; cdr3_length: 11; cdr3_aa: CSAKTGEKQFF; cdr3_nt: TGCAGTGCTAAAACAGGGGAAAAGCAGTTCTTC
j_call: TRBJ2-2; clone_size: few; v_call: TRBV9; d_call: -; cdr3_length: 16; cdr3_aa: CASSVDMSAHTGELFF; cdr3_nt: TGTGCCAGCAGCGTAGATATGAGCGCCCACACCGGGGAGCTGTTTTTT
j_call: TRBJ1-5; clone_size: -; v_call: TRBV20-1; d_call: -; cdr3_length: 16; cdr3_aa: CSASDRTDYSNQPQHF; cdr3_nt: TGCAGTGCTAGTGACCGAACGGACTATAGCAATCAGCCCCAGCATTTT
j_call: TRBJ1-2; clone_size: -; v_call: TRBV7-2; d_call: -; cdr3_length: 15; cdr3_aa: CASSLASTAIYGYTF; cdr3_nt: TGTGCCAGCAGCTTAGCTTCGACAGCCATCTATGGCTACACCTTC
j_call: TRBJ1-3; clone_size: -; v_call: TRBV6-1; d_call: -; cdr3_length: 16; cdr3_aa: CASRKVGPSSGNTIYF; cdr3_nt: TGTGCCAGCAGAAAAGTGGGACCGAGCTCTGGAAACACCATATATTTT
j_call: TRBJ1-2; clone_size: medium-sized; v_call: TRBV5-6; d_call: -; cdr3_length: 14; cdr3_aa: CASSSWDGNYGYTF; cdr3_nt: TGTGCCAGCAGCTCATGGGACGGCAACTATGGCTACACCTTC
j_call: TRBJ2-1; clone_size: -; v_call: TRBV6-1; d_call: -; cdr3_length: 14; cdr3_aa: CASWRGRSYNEQFF; cdr3_nt: TGTGCCAGCTGGAGGGGTAGGTCCTACAATGAGCAGTTCTTC
j_call: TRBJ2-1; clone_size: few; v_call: TRBV20-1; d_call: -; cdr3_length: 15; cdr3_aa: CSARAQPSSYNEQFF; cdr3_nt: TGCAGTGCTAGAGCTCAGCCGAGCTCCTACAATGAGCAGTTCTTC
j_call: TRBJ1-2; clone_size: few; v_call: TRBV5-1; d_call: TRBD1; cdr3_length: 14; cdr3_aa: CASSRGQVGYGYTF; cdr3_nt: TGCGCCAGCAGTCGTGGACAGGTTGGCTATGGCTACACCTTC
j_call: TRBJ1-1; clone_size: -; v_call: TRBV20-1; d_call: -; cdr3_length: 13; cdr3_aa: CSAPPGGRTEAFF; cdr3_nt: TGCAGTGCTCCGCCCGGGGGGCGGACTGAAGCTTTCTTT
j_call: TRBJ1-1; clone_size: -; v_call: TRBV7-9; d_call: -; cdr3_length: 13; cdr3_aa: CASSLAQGGGAFF; cdr3_nt: TGTGCCAGCAGCTTAGCGCAGGGAGGGGGGGCTTTCTTT
j_call: TRBJ2-1; clone_size: medium-sized; v_call: TRBV6-5; d_call: TRBD2; cdr3_length: 15; cdr3_aa: CASSFIAGVGNEQFF; cdr3_nt: TGTGCCAGCAGTTTTATCGCGGGAGTAGGAAATGAGCAGTTCTTC
j_call: TRBJ1-2; clone_size: few; v_call: TRBV12-3/TRBV12-4; d_call: -; cdr3_length: 13; cdr3_aa: CASRPQGSYGYTF; cdr3_nt: TGTGCCAGCAGACCTCAGGGTTCCTATGGCTACACCTTC
j_call: TRBJ1-1; clone_size: -; v_call: TRBV6-1; d_call: TRBD1; cdr3_length: 15; cdr3_aa: CASSPDRGPNTEAFF; cdr3_nt: TGTGCCAGCAGTCCGGACAGGGGGCCGAACACTGAAGCTTTCTTT
j_call: TRBJ1-1; clone_size: large; v_call: TRBV18; d_call: -; cdr3_length: 16; cdr3_aa: CASSPGLAGINTEAFF; cdr3_nt: TGTGCCAGCTCACCAGGGCTGGCAGGCATAAACACTGAAGCTTTCTTT
j_call: TRBJ1-5; clone_size: -; v_call: TRBV19; d_call: -; cdr3_length: 13; cdr3_aa: CASSMVPDQPQHF; cdr3_nt: TGTGCCAGTAGTATGGTCCCTGATCAGCCCCAGCATTTT
j_call: TRBJ2-7; clone_size: -; v_call: TRBV7-8; d_call: -; cdr3_length: 16; cdr3_aa: CASSSAGGTGGSVQYF; cdr3_nt: TGTGCCAGCAGCTCAGCGGGGGGGACAGGGGGTAGCGTGCAGTACTTC
j_call: TRBJ2-7; clone_size: medium-sized; v_call: TRBV4-2; d_call: TRBD2; cdr3_length: 17; cdr3_aa: CASSQGTSGGAPYEQYF; cdr3_nt: TGTGCCAGCAGCCAAGGGACTAGCGGGGGGGCCCCCTACGAGCAGTACTTC
j_call: TRBJ1-3; clone_size: medium-sized; v_call: TRBV11-2; d_call: -; cdr3_length: 14; cdr3_aa: CASSRQISGNTIYF; cdr3_nt: TGTGCCAGCAGCCGACAGATCTCTGGAAACACCATATATTTT
j_call: TRBJ1-2; clone_size: medium-sized; v_call: TRBV6-5; d_call: TRBD1; cdr3_length: 15; cdr3_aa: CASSYSGQGAVGYTF; cdr3_nt: TGTGCCAGCAGTTACTCGGGACAGGGGGCCGTCGGCTACACCTTC
j_call: TRBJ2-7; clone_size: -; v_call: TRBV6-1; d_call: -; cdr3_length: 15; cdr3_aa: CASSEDPGATYEQYF; cdr3_nt: TGTGCCAGCAGTGAAGATCCAGGGGCAACCTACGAGCAGTACTTC
j_call: TRBJ1-2; clone_size: -; v_call: TRBV7-2; d_call: -; cdr3_length: 15; cdr3_aa: CASIPSPDSTYGYTF; cdr3_nt: TGTGCCAGCATCCCTAGTCCCGACAGCACGTATGGCTACACCTTC
j_call: TRBJ1-1; clone_size: -; v_call: TRBV14; d_call: -; cdr3_length: 13; cdr3_aa: CASSVGGNTEAFF; cdr3_nt: TGTGCCAGCAGCGTTGGGGGGAACACTGAAGCTTTCTTT
j_call: TRBJ1-1; clone_size: once; v_call: TRBV9; d_call: TRBD1; cdr3_length: 15; cdr3_aa: CASSVHQGAYTEAFF; cdr3_nt: TGTGCCAGCAGCGTACATCAGGGGGCGTACACTGAAGCTTTCTTT
j_call: TRBJ2-5; clone_size: few; v_call: TRBV18; d_call: -; cdr3_length: 13; cdr3_aa: CASSPGNVETQYF; cdr3_nt: TGTGCCAGCTCACCAGGGAACGTGGAGACCCAGTACTTC
j_call: TRBJ1-2; clone_size: once; v_call: TRBV15; d_call: TRBD1; cdr3_length: 15; cdr3_aa: CATSNHRGEFYGYTF; cdr3_nt: TGTGCCACCAGCAACCACAGGGGAGAGTTCTATGGCTACACCTTC
j_call: TRBJ2-5; clone_size: -; v_call: TRBV7-2; d_call: TRBD2; cdr3_length: 15; cdr3_aa: CASSARLAGQETQYF; cdr3_nt: TGTGCCAGCAGCGCCAGACTAGCGGGGCAAGAGACCCAGTACTTC
j_call: TRBJ2-2; clone_size: few; v_call: TRBV24-1; d_call: -; cdr3_length: 15; cdr3_aa: CATSDSGGWTGELFF; cdr3_nt: TGTGCCACCAGTGATTCTGGGGGCTGGACCGGGGAGCTGTTTTTT
j_call: TRBJ1-1; clone_size: few; v_call: TRBV20-1; d_call: -; cdr3_length: 14; cdr3_aa: CSASEQLLNTEAFF; cdr3_nt: TGCAGTGCTAGCGAACAGCTATTGAACACTGAAGCTTTCTTT
j_call: TRBJ2-3; clone_size: -; v_call: TRBV18; d_call: -; cdr3_length: 12; cdr3_aa: CASSQGTDTQYF; cdr3_nt: TGTGCCAGCTCTCAGGGGACAGATACGCAGTATTTT
j_call: TRBJ2-1; clone_size: -; v_call: TRBV19; d_call: TRBD2; cdr3_length: 16; cdr3_aa: CASSIGGTSGGRQQFF; cdr3_nt: TGTGCCAGTAGTATTGGGGGGACTAGCGGGGGAAGGCAGCAGTTCTTC
j_call: TRBJ1-5; clone_size: -; v_call: TRBV11-2; d_call: -; cdr3_length: 13; cdr3_aa: CASSTKGDQPQHF; cdr3_nt: TGTGCCAGCAGCACCAAAGGCGATCAGCCCCAGCATTTT
j_call: TRBJ1-6; clone_size: -; v_call: TRBV27; d_call: -; cdr3_length: 14; cdr3_aa: CASSFWQDNSPLHF; cdr3_nt: TGTGCCAGCAGTTTCTGGCAGGATAATTCACCCCTCCACTTT
j_call: TRBJ1-5; clone_size: -; v_call: TRBV27; d_call: -; cdr3_length: 13; cdr3_aa: CASSWQGGQPRHF; cdr3_nt: TGTGCCAGCAGTTGGCAGGGAGGACAGCCCCGGCATTTT
j_call: TRBJ1-1; clone_size: -; v_call: TRBV18; d_call: -; cdr3_length: 15; cdr3_aa: CASSPIGGMDTEAFF; cdr3_nt: TGTGCCAGCTCACCAATCGGGGGTATGGACACTGAAGCTTTCTTT
j_call: TRBJ1-6; clone_size: -; v_call: TRBV30; d_call: -; cdr3_length: 14; cdr3_aa: CAWSVSRHNSPLHF; cdr3_nt: TGTGCCTGGAGTGTAAGCAGGCATAATTCACCCCTCCACTTT
j_call: TRBJ2-7; clone_size: -; v_call: TRBV6-5; d_call: -; cdr3_length: 16; cdr3_aa: CASSYPDSITAYEQYF; cdr3_nt: TGTGCCAGCAGTTACCCGGACAGTATTACCGCCTACGAGCAGTACTTC
j_call: TRBJ2-7; clone_size: few; v_call: TRBV7-3; d_call: TRBD1; cdr3_length: 14; cdr3_aa: CASSPGTGSHEQYF; cdr3_nt: TGTGCCAGCAGCCCCGGGACAGGGTCTCACGAGCAGTACTTC
j_call: TRBJ1-1; clone_size: few; v_call: TRBV6-5; d_call: -; cdr3_length: 14; cdr3_aa: CASSYLLGATEAFF; cdr3_nt: TGTGCCAGCAGTTACCTCTTGGGGGCCACTGAAGCTTTCTTT